The rows below give T cell receptor beta chains drawn from one sample of a study of regulatory T cells in long-lasting Graves disease. Using its own MiXCR run on the multiplex PCR reads, TCRdb lists one record per CDR3 protein. The table has about 400,000 distinct CDR3 sequences, over 12% seen once. These same records also appear under a second study, on T cells in Graves' hyperthyroidism and ophthalmopathy.

The material sequenced was peripheral blood mononuclear cells (PBMCs), taken at new diagnosis, from a patient treated with antithyroid drugs. All receptors come from a woman in her thirties or forties with Graves disease. Both conserved end residues are part of each CDR3. The D gene is left open where the match is weak. Rows may omit the clone size; those that give it use once, few, many or a size class.

size	V	J	D	CDR3	DNA
many	TRBV28	TRBJ1-1	NA	CASSGDILDTEAFF	TGTGCCAGCAGTGGGGACATCCTGGACACTGAAGCTTTCTTT
many	TRBV3-1	TRBJ2-1	NA	CASSQGRGNEQFF	TGTGCCAGCAGCCAGGGAAGGGGCAATGAGCAGTTCTTC
many	TRBV7-8	TRBJ1-1	NA	CASRSAGGLWTEAFF	TGTGCCAGCAGATCTGCTGGGGGCTTATGGACTGAAGCTTTCTTT
NA	TRBV4-1	TRBJ2-3	NA	CASRGQRLTDTQYF	TGCGCCAGCAGAGGACAGCGCCTCACAGATACGCAGTATTTT
NA	TRBV24-1	TRBJ2-1	NA	CATSHQLATAEQFF	TGTGCCACCAGTCACCAGCTAGCTACCGCTGAGCAGTTCTTC
NA	TRBV30	TRBJ2-7	NA	CAWSGRGLSSYEQYF	TGTGCCTGGAGTGGAAGGGGCCTGAGCTCCTACGAGCAGTACTTC
NA	TRBV7-6	TRBJ2-4	NA	CASSLSGTSDFDIQYF	TGTGCCAGCAGCTTATCCGGGACTTCTGATTTTGACATTCAGTACTTC
many	TRBV28	TRBJ2-3	TRBD2	CASSPRTGLAGVVDTQYF	TGTGCCAGCAGTCCCCGCACGGGACTAGCGGGAGTGGTAGATACGCAGTATTTT
many	TRBV28	TRBJ1-1	NA	CASRGRRNTEAFF	TGTGCCAGCAGGGGGAGGAGGAACACTGAAGCTTTCTTT
many	TRBV14	TRBJ2-5	TRBD2	CASSQQAGELKETQYF	TGTGCCAGCAGCCAACAAGCGGGAGAGCTTAAAGAGACCCAGTACTTC
few	TRBV7-9	TRBJ1-1	NA	CASSPLQTGSGTEAFF	TGTGCCAGCAGCCCCCTTCAAACAGGGTCTGGGACTGAAGCTTTCTTT
many	TRBV5-4	TRBJ2-1	TRBD1	CASSPRDRGWDEQFF	TGTGCCAGCAGCCCGAGGGACAGGGGGTGGGATGAGCAGTTCTTC
many	TRBV10-3	TRBJ2-1	NA	CAISDGEIAFDEQFF	TGTGCCATCAGTGACGGGGAAATTGCCTTCGATGAGCAGTTCTTC
NA	TRBV12-3/TRBV12-4	TRBJ2-7	NA	CASSLDSIYEQYF	TGTGCCAGCAGCTTGGACAGCATCTACGAGCAGTACTTC
many	TRBV27	TRBJ1-6	TRBD1	CASSFTRTGHNSPLHF	TGTGCCAGCAGTTTCACACGGACAGGGCATAATTCACCCCTCCACTTT
many	TRBV13	TRBJ2-2	NA	CASSSKGDTSNTGELFF	TGTGCCAGCAGCTCCAAGGGGGACACCTCGAACACCGGGGAGCTGTTTTTT
NA	TRBV6-2/TRBV6-3	TRBJ2-1	NA	CASSRTERGSYNEQFF	TGTGCCAGCAGTCGGACGGAAAGAGGTTCCTACAATGAGCAGTTCTTC
few	TRBV15	TRBJ2-7	TRBD2	CATSRLWGGGGEQYF	TGTGCCACCAGCAGACTCTGGGGCGGGGGAGGCGAGCAGTACTTC
many	TRBV29-1	TRBJ2-2	TRBD2	CSGIRGLAGAGELFF	TGCAGCGGGATAAGGGGACTAGCGGGGGCCGGGGAGCTGTTTTTT
many	TRBV11-2	TRBJ2-1	TRBD2	CASSSIAGKYAEQFF	TGTGCCAGCAGCTCCATAGCGGGAAAATACGCTGAGCAGTTCTTC
few	TRBV30	TRBJ2-3	NA	CAWGSYTDTQYF	TGTGCCTGGGGTTCTTACACAGATACGCAGTATTTT
NA	TRBV7-2	TRBJ1-2	NA	CATGTGPQGGYTF	TGTGCCACCGGAACAGGGCCTCAGGGGGGCTACACCTTC
many	TRBV28	TRBJ2-7	TRBD2	CASRPRTSGSYEQYF	TGTGCCAGCAGACCACGGACTAGCGGGAGTTACGAGCAGTACTTC
few	TRBV28	TRBJ2-7	TRBD1	CASSFAGTDAYEQYF	TGTGCCAGCAGTTTCGCCGGGACAGACGCCTACGAGCAGTACTTC
many	TRBV11-3	TRBJ2-2	NA	CASSLANSGTGELFF	TGTGCCAGCAGCTTAGCAAATAGCGGAACCGGGGAGCTGTTTTTT
NA	TRBV5-6	TRBJ1-2	NA	CASSLPTRGRGGYTF	TGTGCCAGCAGCTTGCCCACGAGGGGAAGGGGTGGCTACACCTTC
many	TRBV24-1	TRBJ2-5	NA	CATSDNAGAKEETQYF	TGTGCCACCAGTGACAACGCGGGGGCGAAGGAAGAGACCCAGTACTTC
many	TRBV2	TRBJ2-1	TRBD2	CASSPSGIGNEQFF	TGTGCCAGCAGCCCTAGCGGGATAGGCAATGAGCAGTTCTTC
few	TRBV4-1	TRBJ2-7	TRBD1	CASSHLQGGDYEQYF	TGCGCCAGCAGCCATTTACAGGGGGGAGATTACGAGCAGTACTTC
many	TRBV6-1	TRBJ1-2	TRBD1	CASSQNTGTGIDYGYTF	TGTGCCAGCAGTCAGAACACCGGGACAGGGATAGATTATGGCTACACCTTC
many	TRBV30	TRBJ1-5	NA	CAWSATAGNQPQHF	TGTGCCTGGAGCGCGACTGCTGGCAATCAGCCCCAGCATTTT
few	TRBV6-1	TRBJ2-7	TRBD2	CASSERTSSSFSYEQYF	TGTGCCAGCAGTGAAAGGACTAGCAGTTCTTTCTCCTACGAGCAGTACTTC